The rows below give T cell receptor beta chains drawn from one sample of a study of blood T cell repertoires in COVID-19. TCRdb's table, derived via immunoSEQ multiplex PCR, lists solely in-frame clones and lacks some. The table shows almost 300,000 clones, with around 92% occurring only once. The sample taken for sequencing was peripheral blood. Receptors were obtained from a woman aged 30 to 39 with COVID-19, enrolled during active disease. Both conserved end residues are part of each CDR3. Each record gives: J gene, D gene, V gene, clone size, CDR3 DNA, CDR3 protein. The D gene is left open where the match is weak. Clone size appears in some rows only: once, few, many, or a class for an expanded clone.

TRBJ1-1 NA TRBV5-4 NA TGTGCCAGCAGCTTGGCTTGGCCGGGCGGGGACACTGAAGCTTTCTTT CASSLAWPGGDTEAFF
TRBJ2-7 NA TRBV10-2 NA TGCGCCAGTCTGAATGGGGCAGGGGAGCAGTACTTC CASLNGAGEQYF
TRBJ2-7 NA TRBV4-1 once TGCGCCAGCAGCCAAGATTCCCCAGGCTCCTACGAGCAGTACTTC CASSQDSPGSYEQYF
TRBJ2-1 NA TRBV2 NA TGTGCCAGCAGTAGAATAATGGCTGAGCAGTTCTTC CASSRIMAEQFF
TRBJ2-5 NA TRBV24-1 NA TGTGCCACCAGTGATCATACATACTCAGGGGAGGGAGAGACCCAGTACTTC CATSDHTYSGEGETQYF
TRBJ1-2 NA TRBV4-1 NA TGCGCCAGCAGCCAAGAACCAGCGGCCTATGGCTACACCTTC CASSQEPAAYGYTF
TRBJ1-4 TRBD1 TRBV4-2 NA TGTGCCAGCACTCGACAGGGTTTGACTAATGAAAAACTGTTTTTT CASTRQGLTNEKLFF
TRBJ1-5 NA TRBV19 few TGTGCCAGTAACAGGGTAAGGGAAAATCAGCCCCAGCATTTT CASNRVRENQPQHF
TRBJ1-1 NA TRBV5-1 NA TGCGCCAGCCGCATGGAAGGGGGCACTGAAGCTTTCTTT CASRMEGGTEAFF
TRBJ1-1 TRBD1 TRBV7-9 NA TGTGCCAGCAGACCAGACAGGGGATGGAACACTGAAGCTTTCTTT CASRPDRGWNTEAFF
TRBJ1-2 NA TRBV2 NA TGTGCCAGCAGTGAAGTAGGCAGGGGTTGGGGCTACACCTTC CASSEVGRGWGYTF
TRBJ2-3 NA TRBV9 once TGTGCCAGCAGCGTAGGAGGGTCGACAGATACGCAGTATTTT CASSVGGSTDTQYF
TRBJ2-4 NA TRBV9 NA TGTGCCAGCAGCGTAGGAGCAGGGAACATTCAGTACTTC CASSVGAGNIQYF
TRBJ1-2 TRBD1 TRBV7-6 NA TGTGCCAGCAGCCCCCTTTACCGGGACAGGGGCTTTGGCTACACCTTC CASSPLYRDRGFGYTF
TRBJ1-5 NA TRBV24-1 once TGTGCCACCAGTGGCAGGGGTACGGATCAGCCCCAGCATTTT CATSGRGTDQPQHF
TRBJ2-7 NA TRBV3-1/TRBV3-2 NA TGTGCCAGCAGCCGAGAACCAACCCACTCCTCCGAGCAGTACTTC CASSREPTHSSEQYF
TRBJ2-5 TRBD2 TRBV3-1/TRBV3-2 NA TGTGCCAGCAGCCAAGAAGCCCTAGCGGGAGGAGAGACCCAGTACTTC CASSQEALAGGETQYF
TRBJ1-2 NA TRBV9 NA TGTGCCAGCAGCGTAAGGACGGGGGGTGGCTATGGCTACACCTTC CASSVRTGGGYGYTF
TRBJ1-1 TRBD1 TRBV27 NA TGTGCCAGCAGTACCTACAGGGGTGGAAACACTGAAGCTTTCTTT CASSTYRGGNTEAFF